What follows are 27 T cell receptor beta chains derived from one specimen sequenced in a study of PD-1 blockade in mismatch repair-deficient tumors. The repertoire was sequenced with immunoSEQ multiplex PCR; TCRdb's copy has only in-frame clones and lacks some. This sample carries about 34,000 clones, roughly 80% of them seen once, and the ten largest clones take 3% to 4%. The sequenced sample was PBMCs, obtained around 6 weeks after starting pembrolizumab. The receptors originated from an adult with mismatch repair-deficient cancer.

This chain joins TRBV9 and TRBJ2-1, with 7 bases that match TRBD2. The germline CDR1 and CDR2 sequences are SGDLS and YYNGEE. This CDR3 has 16 residues. Losses at the gene ends were 0 bases for V and 7 bases for J; bases not matched to a gene: 10. The CDR3 sequence is CASSVGDAGVWNEQFF. The CDR3, as DNA: TGTGCCAGCAGCGTAGGGGACGCGGGGGTCTGGAATGAGCAGTTCTTC.

The genes are TRBV19 and TRBJ1-6; D possibly corresponds to TRBD1 (6 bases). The CDR3 totals 17 residues. The V gene's germline CDR1 is LNHDA and CDR2 SQIVND (reference sequence). V shed 9 bases and J shed 4 bases, with 22 bases lying between them. The CDR3 DNA sequence: TGTGCCAGCACTCCGGGGGGGGCGGAGCTTTATAATTCACCCCTCCACTTT. As protein: CASTPGGAELYNSPLHF.

The CDR3 DNA follows: TGTGCCAGCTCCCCTTCGGGAGGCACCGGGGAGCTGTTTTTT. Translation gives CASSPSGGTGELFF. The chain couples TRBV18 to TRBJ2-2; 7 bases align to TRBD2. Germline CDR1 and CDR2: KGHSH and LQKENI. J gave up 4 bases and V 6 bases, and 5 bases lay outside the gene matches. CDR3 length: 14 residues.

The DNA of the CDR3 is TGTGCCAGCAGCTTGAAACTAGCTCAAGAGACCCAGTACTTC. Translation gives CASSLKLAQETQYF. The chain links TRBV5-4 to TRBJ2-5; a weak D match, TRBD2 (6 bases). Trimming left V 1 base short and J 2 bases short, with 9 bases between. In germline, CDR1 is SGHNT, CDR2 YYREEE (reference sequence). This CDR3 contains 14 residues.

This chain's CDR3 is CASSPPGTGARNYGYTF. The CDR3 region has the DNA TGTGCCAGCTCACCCCCCGGGACAGGGGCGCGGAACTATGGCTACACCTTC. V gene TRBV18 combines with J gene TRBJ1-2; 10 positions agree with TRBD1. J was trimmed by 2 bases and V by 3 bases; bases with no gene match: 9. The CDR3 totals 17 residues. Per germline, CDR1 KGHSH and CDR2 LQKENI.

The chain combines TRBV15 with TRBJ1-2; D is possibly TRBD1 (5 bases). Per germline, CDR1 LNHNV and CDR2 YYDKDF (reference sequence). The V end lost 0 bases, the J end lost 0 bases, and 11 bases lay between the germline ends. CDR3 length: 16 residues. The CDR3 spells CATSRDQGPPNYGYTF. In DNA form, the CDR3 reads TGTGCCACCAGCAGAGATCAGGGTCCCCCTAACTATGGCTACACCTTC. Full variable domain (outside the CDR3, taken from reference TRBV15 and TRBJ1-2): DAMVIQNPRYQVTQFGKPVTLSCSQTLNHNVMYWYQQKSSQAPKLLFHYYDKDFNNEADTPDNFQSRRPNTSFCFLDIRSPGLGDTAMYLCATSRDQGPPNYGYTFGSGTRLTVV.

The chain couples TRBV7-9 to TRBJ2-3; the D is unclear. Germline V gene sequence: CDR1 SEHNR, CDR2 FQNEAQ (reference sequence). CDR3 length: 13 residues. V lost 1 base to trimming and J lost 2 bases, with 4 bases between them. CDR3 loop: CASSLVNTDTQYF. The CDR3 nucleotides read TGTGCCAGCAGCTTAGTAAACACAGATACGCAGTATTTT.

The chain recombines TRBV21-1 with TRBJ2-7; the table gives TRBD2 as D, unverified against the DNA. TRBV21-1 is marked as a pseudogene. The CDR3 has 16 amino acids. The CDR3 sequence is CASSKALGESSYEQYF. The CDR3 bases are TGTGCCAGCAGCAAAGCGCTCGGGGAGAGCTCCTACGAGCAGTACTTC.

The chain joins TRBV28 to TRBJ2-7; 10 bases align to TRBD2. The germline V gene encodes CDR1 MDHEN and CDR2 SYDVKM. The CDR3 is 17 amino acids. Trimming at V came to 0 bases and at J to 7 bases, leaving 12 bases not matched to a gene. The CDR3 nucleotides read TGTGCCAGCAGTTTATGGTCCATGGGAGCGGGAGGGCGGGAGCAGTACTTC. Residues: CASSLWSMGAGGREQYF.

The V gene is TRBV5-1, the J gene TRBJ1-1; TRBD1 might be the D (5 bases). Germline CDR1 and CDR2: SGHRS and YFSETQ. Trimming removed 4 bases from V and 9 bases from J, with 19 bases in between. This CDR3 contains 14 residues. The CDR3 coding sequence is TGCGCCAGCAGCGACGCAGGGCAGGGTACCAAAGCTTTCTTT. Its protein is CASSDAGQGTKAFF.

The rearrangement joins TRBV28 to TRBJ2-4; TRBD2 matches at 7 bases. Looked up from germline, CDR1 is MDHEN and CDR2 is SYDVKM. V trimming: 3 bases; J trimming: 6 bases; junction bases outside the gene matches: 8. The CDR3 covers 15 residues. The CDR3 region is CASSFYRGVANIQYF. The CDR3 bases are TGTGCCAGCAGTTTTTACCGGGGGGTCGCAAACATTCAGTACTTC.

The genes are TRBV11-3 and TRBJ2-1; 9 bases fit TRBD2. CDR1 is SGHNT and CDR2 is YENEEA in the germline V gene. The CDR3 totals 19 residues. V gave up 5 bases and J gave up 3 bases; unmatched junction bases: 17. The CDR3 DNA is TGTGCCAGCAGCGACCCGGTTTGGGCTAGCGGGAATGACTACAATGAGCAGTTCTTC. This gives the protein CASSDPVWASGNDYNEQFF.

The chain links TRBV5-5 to TRBJ1-5; the match to TRBD1 covers 9 bases. This CDR3 is 14 amino acids long. The germline V gene encodes CDR1 SGHKS and CDR2 YYEKEE (reference sequence). V dropped 4 bases and J dropped 5; count of bases not matched to a gene: 4. The chain's CDR3 is CASSPGTGYQPQHF. CDR3 DNA sequence: TGTGCCAGCAGCCCCGGGACAGGGTATCAGCCCCAGCATTTT.

The chain employs TRBV7-2 and TRBJ2-4; 8 bases map to TRBD1. The length of the CDR3 is 13 residues. CDR1 and CDR2 from the germline V gene are SGHTA and FQGNSA. V shed 6 bases and J 9 bases; nucleotides not matched to a gene: 7. CDR3 residues: CASRGSGQGIQYF. The CDR3 coding sequence is TGTGCCAGCAGGGGGTCCGGACAGGGCATTCAGTACTTC.

This clone was counted between two and nine times. A junction end diverges from the germline sequence, so it may reflect a read error. The DNA of the CDR3 is TGCGCCAGCAGCGTCCGGGACAGGGTCTACGGGCAGTACTTC. Translation gives CASSVRDRVYGQYF. The rearrangement uses TRBV5-1 and TRBJ2-7; TRBD1 aligns across 9 bases. There are 14 residues in the CDR3. Germline V CDR1 and CDR2: SGHRS, YFSETQ. Using reference TRBV5-1 and TRBJ2-7 for the parts outside the CDR3, the full variable domain is KAGVTQTPRYLIKTRGQQVTLSCSPISGHRSVSWYQQTPGQGLQFLFEYFSETQRNKGNFPGRFSGRQFSNSRSEMNVSTLELGDSALYLCASSVRDRVYGQYFGPGTRLTVT.

The chain recombines TRBV12-5 with TRBJ1-1; possibly TRBD1 for D (5 bases). With 1 base removed from V and 11 bases from J, the gap between germline ends came to 14 bases. Looked up from germline, CDR1 is LGHNT and CDR2 is FRNRAP. The CDR3 runs 13 residues. CDR3 nucleotide sequence: TGTGCTAGTGGTTTGGCGGACATAGCACAGGCTTTCTTT. It is translated as CASGLADIAQAFF.

This clone has more than one count but fewer than ten. The V and J genes are TRBV9 and TRBJ2-7, with 10 bases that match TRBD2. Germline CDR1 reads SGDLS; CDR2 reads YYNGEE. The CDR3 is 14 amino acids. J lost 2 bases, V lost 3 bases, and 2 bases had no gene match. Here the CDR3 reads CASSATSGAYEQYF. CDR3 in DNA: TGTGCCAGCAGCGCTACTAGCGGGGCCTACGAGCAGTACTTC.

Only a few counts were recorded for this clone. This chain links TRBV19 with TRBJ2-7; 9 bases align to TRBD1. The CDR3 has 13 amino acids. V lost 5 bases to trimming and J lost 4 bases; unmatched junction nucleotides: 3. Germline values: CDR1 LNHDA, CDR2 SQIVND (reference sequence). The DNA of the CDR3 is TGTGCCAGTAGTCTGGACAGGGGTTACGAGCAGTACTTC. This sequence encodes CASSLDRGYEQYF.

The V gene is TRBV28, the J gene TRBJ2-7, with TRBD1 matching over 8 bases. V lost 3 bases to trimming and J lost 5 bases; unmatched junction nucleotides: 6. The CDR3 has 14 residues. Germline V gives CDR1 MDHEN, CDR2 SYDVKM. The CDR3: CASSFGDRNHEQYF. The CDR3 DNA is TGTGCCAGCAGTTTTGGGGACAGGAATCACGAGCAGTACTTC.

The J gene is TRBJ2-2, the V gene TRBV7-2, with 9 bases matching TRBD2. Trimming removed 1 base from V and 7 bases from J; junction bases left unmatched: 4. CDR3 length equals 15 residues. CDR1 is SGHTA and CDR2 is FQGNSA in the germline V gene. CDR3 in amino acids: CASSLVRREGGELFF. CDR3 sequence (DNA): TGTGCCAGCAGCTTAGTCAGGCGGGAGGGCGGGGAGCTGTTTTTT.

The sample holds a few counts of this clone. The chain has TRBV9 and TRBJ2-7; TRBD2 agrees at 8 bases. Germline CDR1 is SGDLS and CDR2 is YYNGEE. This CDR3 has 16 amino acids. J lost 4 bases, V lost 0 bases, and 9 bases had no gene match. This CDR3 reads CASSVGPSGGPYEQYF. DNA for the CDR3: TGTGCCAGCAGCGTAGGCCCTTCGGGAGGGCCGTACGAGCAGTACTTC.

The chain employs TRBV28 and TRBJ1-2, with D hard to call. Germline CDR1 is MDHEN and CDR2 is SYDVKM. The germline V and J ends were trimmed by 3 bases and 6 bases, with 17 bases remaining between them. CDR3 size: 15 residues. CDR3: CASSFRMHEANGYTF. The CDR3 coding sequence is TGTGCCAGCAGTTTTCGTATGCACGAAGCCAATGGCTACACCTTC.

In its sample, this clone was seen a few times. The chain carries TRBV10-3 and TRBJ1-6; 7 bases are shared with TRBD1. Germline trimming cut 8 bases from V and 7 bases from J; bases unmatched to any gene: 5. Germline values: CDR1 ENHRY, CDR2 SYGVKD. This CDR3 has 13 amino acids. The CDR3 sequence is CAIGDSHNSPLHF. Here the CDR3 DNA reads TGTGCCATCGGGGACAGTCACAATTCACCCCTCCACTTT.

This rearrangement joins TRBV5-6 to TRBJ2-2; no firm D call. This CDR3 comprises 14 residues. Germline lookup yields CDR1 SGHDT and CDR2 YYEEEE. V was clipped by 4 bases and J by 2 bases, with 9 bases between them. The CDR3 spells CASSPTINTGELFF. The DNA for the CDR3 is TGTGCCAGCAGCCCGACAATCAACACCGGGGAGCTGTTTTTT.

The chain carries TRBV19 and TRBJ1-4; 8 nucleotides agree with TRBD1. After removal of 6 bases from V and 8 bases from J, the junction contained 11 bases not matched to a gene. The CDR3 has 15 amino acids. Germline CDR1 LNHDA, CDR2 SQIVND (reference sequence). The CDR3 coding sequence is TGTGCCAGTAGCCCCCGGACAGGGTCGGCGGAAAAACTGTTTTTT. Amino acid sequence: CASSPRTGSAEKLFF. Together with reference TRBV19 and TRBJ1-4, the CDR3 gives the full variable domain: DGGITQSPKYLFRKEGQNVTLSCEQNLNHDAMYWYRQDPGQGLRLIYYSQIVNDFQKGDIAEGYSVSREKKESFPLTVTSAQKNPTAFYLCASSPRTGSAEKLFFGSGTQLSVL.

This clone was counted a few times. This chain connects TRBV7-9 to TRBJ2-7; D may be TRBD1 (6 bases). The CDR3 length is 18 residues. V dropped 3 bases and J dropped 2 bases, with 23 bases sitting between them. Germline V lookup: CDR1 SEHNR, CDR2 FQNEAQ (reference sequence). In DNA, the CDR3 is TGTGCCAGCAGCTTCCCCCCTGACGGGACACTTAACCCCTACGAGCAGTACTTC. This translates into CASSFPPDGTLNPYEQYF.

The chain links TRBV5-4 to TRBJ2-5; 14 positions match TRBD2. In germline, CDR1 is SGHNT, CDR2 YYREEE (reference sequence). CDR3 length: 17 residues. Trimming took 2 bases from V and 4 from J; bases not matched to a gene: 7. The CDR3 protein is CASSFEPGLAGGETQYF. The DNA for the CDR3 is TGTGCCAGCAGCTTTGAACCTGGACTAGCGGGAGGAGAGACCCAGTACTTC.